Described below is a single TCR beta chain sequence and its context. Its antigen is unidentified. This CDR3 has 17 amino acids. UMI-labeled 5' RACE TRB cDNA libraries were prepared from the cells. For each CDR3 protein, TCRdb gives one entry from its re-call of the 5' RACE reads, without DNA. This table holds 65,000 to 85,000 distinct CDR3 sequences. The sample belongs to a study of CXCR3-negative and CXCR3-positive naive CD8 T cells. Findings and caveats of the study: Similar TRBV-TRBJ gene usage was seen in naive CXCR3-negative and CXCR3-positive cells, but not in memory cells.

The sample was naive CXCR3- CD8+ T cells from blood. Subset defined: CD45RO-CCR7+CD27+CD95- naive CD8+ T cells lacking CXCR3 (TNR3-). This TCR derives from a human donor in good health. Some clones in this sample may be carry-over from other donors' samples. V usage is TRBV12-3 or TRBV12-4 and J usage is TRBJ2-2; the TRBD1 assignment by TCRdb is unverifiable without DNA. This CDR3 reads CASSITTGTANTGELFF.